This TCR beta chain is drawn from a study of blood T cell repertoires in COVID-19. Germline CDR1 WSHSY, CDR2 SAAADI. Trimming removed 5 bases from V and 4 bases from J, with 13 bases in between. This CDR3 has 14 amino acids. Methods used by the authors: By means of reference gene primer amplification, nucleated cell counts were estimated. Libraries were prepared by immunoSEQ multiplex PCR; TCRdb keeps only in-frame clonotypes and omits some of them. D and trimming come from the DNA, and the V and J calls and clone size come from that table. Of some 120,000 clones in the sample, over 65% were seen once.

This sequence originates from a man aged 60 to 69 with acute or convalescent COVID-19. The chain uses TRBV10-2 and TRBJ2-3; D not resolved. The sequencing input was peripheral blood. CDR3 in amino acids: CASSPSGRADTQYF. The CDR3 DNA reads as TGCGCCAGCAGTCCATCCGGCCGGGCAGATACGCAGTATTTT.